This T cell receptor (beta chain) emerged from a study of a mutant IDH1 vaccine in newly diagnosed glioma. Time point of the sample: week 5, during vaccination. Each vaccine dose was 300 ug of mutant IDH1 20-mer peptide, with topical imiquimod. As for this clone: Its antigen remains unknown.

TCRdb keeps only in-frame clones here, not all; method: immunoSEQ multiplex PCR. This sample has about 58,000 clones, with roughly four fifths found just once. This CDR3 comprises 14 residues. The V end was cut by 1 base, the J end by 5 bases, with 12 bases between. Germline-derived CDR1 and CDR2 are SGHRS and YFSETQ. The J gene is TRBJ1-2, the V gene TRBV5-1; D is uncertain. The source material was PBMCs, sampled from a glioma patient whose treatment included an IDH1 peptide vaccine. This clonotype originated in a woman between 50 and 59 years old with glioma. CDR3 loop: CASSLKTDLYGYTF. DNA for the CDR3: TGCGCCAGCAGCTTGAAAACAGACCTATATGGCTACACCTTC.